Listed below are T cell receptor beta chains from one sample, sequenced in a study of T-cell reconstitution after alpha-beta-depleted transplantation in children. TCRdb independently ran MiXCR on the PCR reads; one entry per CDR3 protein. The sample contains over 100,000 distinct CDR3 sequences, 4.5% to 7.5% of which appear only once. Material: PBMCs, mostly from graft donor cells, obtained 60 days after TCRalphabeta/CD19-depleted stem cell transplant. These receptors all come from a female patient between 2 and 15 years old who had a stem cell transplant for Fanconi anemia, so the T cells may come from the graft donor. CDR3s include the opening cysteine and the closing phenylalanine or tryptophan. Fields, in order: clone size, J gene, D gene, V gene, CDR3 DNA, CDR3 protein. D genes are given only for firm matches. Clone size is stated in some rows and not others, as once, few, many or a class when expanded.

>many|TRBJ2-1|-|TRBV11-2
TGTGCCAGCAGACTAGGGAGGAAGCAGTTCTTC
CASRLGRKQFF
>many|TRBJ2-2|TRBD2|TRBV7-2
TGTGCCAGCAGCTCGCCGACTAGCGGGGACAACACCGGGGAGCTGTTTTTT
CASSSPTSGDNTGELFF
>few|TRBJ2-7|TRBD2|TRBV2
TGTGCCAGCAGCTTGCGGCTAGCGGGAATAATGAACGAGCAGTACTTC
CASSLRLAGIMNEQYF
>few|TRBJ2-2|TRBD1|TRBV10-2
TGCGCCAGCAGGGGACAGGGGGCCGGGGAGCTGTTTTTT
CASRGQGAGELFF
>-|TRBJ2-2|-|TRBV5-1
TGCGCCAGCAGCTTGATGCAGGCCGGCACCGGGGAGCTGTTTTTT
CASSLMQAGTGELFF
>many|TRBJ2-1|TRBD2|TRBV20-1
TGCAGTGCTATAACTCCGGGACTAGCGGGGAATGAGCAGTTCTTC
CSAITPGLAGNEQFF
>-|TRBJ2-5|TRBD1|TRBV5-1
TGCGCCAGCAGCTTGCAAGGTGCGGGACAGGGCTACCAAGAGACCCAGTACTTC
CASSLQGAGQGYQETQYF
>few|TRBJ2-1|TRBD2|TRBV20-1
TGCAGTGCTAGACAGCTAGCGGGGGGGCTCTCCTACAATGAGCAGTTCTTC
CSARQLAGGLSYNEQFF
>many|TRBJ2-1|TRBD2|TRBV18
TGTGCCAGCTCACCATCCCTAGCGGGAGTTAAAAGCTCCTACAATGAGCAGTTCTTC
CASSPSLAGVKSSYNEQFF
>many|TRBJ2-7|-|TRBV2
TGTGCCAGCAGTGAAGACGAGCAGTACTTC
CASSEDEQYF
>few|TRBJ1-2|-|TRBV29-1
TGCAGCGTTGCTAACTATGGCTACACCTTC
CSVANYGYTF
>many|TRBJ1-2|-|TRBV20-1
TGCAGTGCTAGACCTGAGGGTGGCGGGAGCTATGGCTACACCTTC
CSARPEGGGSYGYTF
>many|TRBJ1-4|TRBD1|TRBV6-1
TGTGCCAGCAGCCCGCAGGGGGTTAATGAAAAACTGTTTTTT
CASSPQGVNEKLFF
>few|TRBJ1-6|TRBD1|TRBV5-1
TGCGCCAGCAGCTTGGAGAGGCAGGGGGCGAACCCTAATTCACCCCTCCACTTT
CASSLERQGANPNSPLHF
>many|TRBJ2-1|TRBD2|TRBV20-1
TGCAGTGCTAGGGGACTAGCGCTCTACAATGAGCAGTTCTTC
CSARGLALYNEQFF
>-|TRBJ2-2|TRBD2|TRBV7-2
TGTGCCAGCAGCTTATGGGGACTAGCGGGGCTGAACACCGGGGAGCTGTTTTTT
CASSLWGLAGLNTGELFF
>-|TRBJ1-2|-|TRBV18
TGTGCCAGCTCACGACAGTATGGCTACACCTTC
CASSRQYGYTF
>many|TRBJ2-5|TRBD1|TRBV7-2
TGTGCCAGCAGCCTCAACAGGGGAGAGGGGGAGACCCAGTACTTC
CASSLNRGEGETQYF
>many|TRBJ2-6|-|TRBV27
TGTGCCAGCAGTTTACTCTCAGGGGTGACTGGGGCCAACGTCCTGACTTTC
CASSLLSGVTGANVLTF
>many|TRBJ2-1|TRBD2|TRBV6-4
TGTGCCAGCAGTGACGGACTAGCGGGAGACAATGAGCAGTTCTTC
CASSDGLAGDNEQFF
>-|TRBJ1-5|-|TRBV28
TGTGCCAGCAAAAACACAGGTTATAGCAATCAGCCCCAGCATTTT
CASKNTGYSNQPQHF
>few|TRBJ2-1|-|TRBV19
TGTGCCAGTAGTCCCCGACTAGAAGGCAATGAGCAGTTCTTC
CASSPRLEGNEQFF
>many|TRBJ2-7|-|TRBV12-3/TRBV12-4
TGTGCCAGCAGCCTTTTTAACTACGAGCAGTACTTC
CASSLFNYEQYF